This TCR beta chain was obtained from a study of control samples from healthy donors and cancer patients. This clone has only one observation. Using immunoSEQ multiplex PCR, the repertoire was profiled, and TCRdb retains in-frame clones only, with some absent. The sample lists about 40,000 clones; about 94% were seen once. This CDR3 is built from 16 residues. The germline V gene has CDR1 SGHDN and CDR2 FVKESK. The ends lost 4 bases at V and 0 bases at J; junction bases unmatched: 6. V usage is TRBV14 and J usage is TRBJ1-3; 7 bases agree with TRBD1. Sequenced material: blood. This TCR derives from a woman aged 45-59 years in good health. This CDR3 is CASSPLGTASGNTIYF. The DNA for the CDR3 is TGTGCCAGCAGCCCTCTAGGGACAGCCTCTGGAAACACCATATATTTT.